This T cell receptor (beta chain) was retrieved from a study of T cell responses to AZD1222 COVID-19 vaccine. Sequencing was performed with immunoSEQ multiplex PCR; in TCRdb, only in-frame clones are kept and a portion is missing. The repertoire includes more than 150,000 clones, 94% of them detected once, and roughly 9.8% sits in the top ten. CDR3 length: 13 amino acids. CDR1 SGHDN and CDR2 FVKESK come from the germline V gene. Trimming left V 4 bases short and J 4 bases short, with 8 bases between. This TCR derives from an adult in good health. The chain has TRBV14 and TRBJ2-1; possibly TRBD2 for D (5 bases). The material sequenced was peripheral blood, taken on day 0 of AZD1222 vaccination. CDR3 region: CASSPTRYNEQFF. For the CDR3, the DNA is TGTGCCAGCAGCCCAACTAGGTACAATGAGCAGTTCTTC. The whole variable domain, filled in from reference TRBV14 and TRBJ2-1, reads EAGVTQFPSHSVIEKGQTVTLRCDPISGHDNLYWYRRVMGKEIKFLLHFVKESKQDESGMPNNRFLAERTGGTYSTLKVQPAELEDSGVYFCASSPTRYNEQFFGPGTRLTVL.